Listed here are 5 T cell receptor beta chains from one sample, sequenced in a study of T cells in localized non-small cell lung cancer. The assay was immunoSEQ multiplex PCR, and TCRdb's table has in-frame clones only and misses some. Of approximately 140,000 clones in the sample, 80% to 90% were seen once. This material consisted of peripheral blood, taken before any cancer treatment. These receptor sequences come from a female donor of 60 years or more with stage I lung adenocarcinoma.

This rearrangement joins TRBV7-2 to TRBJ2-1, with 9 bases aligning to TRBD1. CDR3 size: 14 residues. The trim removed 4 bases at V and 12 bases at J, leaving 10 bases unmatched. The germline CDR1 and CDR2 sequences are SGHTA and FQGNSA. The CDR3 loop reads CASSSGQGASVQFF. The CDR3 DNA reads TGTGCCAGCAGCTCGGGACAGGGCGCTAGCGTGCAGTTCTTC.

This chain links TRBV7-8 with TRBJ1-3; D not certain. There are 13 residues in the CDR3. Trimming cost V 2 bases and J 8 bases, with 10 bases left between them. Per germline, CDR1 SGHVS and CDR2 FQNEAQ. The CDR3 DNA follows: TGTGCCAGCAGCTTACCTCCCGGACACACCATATATTTT. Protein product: CASSLPPGHTIYF.

Written as DNA, the CDR3 is TGCGCCAGCAGCCCTACCGGGACGGTGGAAGAGACCCAGTACTTC. Protein: CASSPTGTVEETQYF. The V call is TRBV4-1, the J call TRBJ2-5; D is perhaps TRBD1 or TRBD2 (5 bases each). Trimming removed 4 bases from V and 3 bases from J, with 15 bases in between. CDR1 MGHRA and CDR2 YSYEKL come from the germline V gene. The CDR3 runs to 15 residues.

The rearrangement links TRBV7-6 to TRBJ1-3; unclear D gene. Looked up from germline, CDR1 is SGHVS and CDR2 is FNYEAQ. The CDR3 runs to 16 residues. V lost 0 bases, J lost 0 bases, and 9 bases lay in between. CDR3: CASSLADGSSGNTIYF. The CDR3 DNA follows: TGTGCCAGCAGCTTAGCGGACGGAAGCTCTGGAAACACCATATATTTT.

The CDR3 spells CASSIGGSSAHEQYF. The CDR3 DNA sequence: TGTGCCAGTAGTATAGGGGGGTCGTCCGCTCACGAGCAGTACTTC. V gene TRBV19 combines with J gene TRBJ2-7; D could derive from TRBD1 or TRBD2 (5 bases each). CDR1 is LNHDA, CDR2 SQIVND, per germline (reference sequence). V dropped 1 base and J dropped 5 bases, with 15 bases sitting between them. The CDR3 runs to 15 residues.